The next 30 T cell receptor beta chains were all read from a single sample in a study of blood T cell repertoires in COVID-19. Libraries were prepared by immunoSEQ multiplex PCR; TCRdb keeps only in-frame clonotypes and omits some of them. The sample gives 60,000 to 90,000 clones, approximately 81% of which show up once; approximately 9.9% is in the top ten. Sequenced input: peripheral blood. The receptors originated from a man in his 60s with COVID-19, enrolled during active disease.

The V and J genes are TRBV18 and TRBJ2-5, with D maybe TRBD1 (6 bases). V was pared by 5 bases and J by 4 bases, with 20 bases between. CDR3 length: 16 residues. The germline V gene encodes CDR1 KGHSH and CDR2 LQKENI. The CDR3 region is CASSSGTTTSRETQYF. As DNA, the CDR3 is TGTGCCAGCTCATCCGGGACAACAACATCCCGAGAGACCCAGTACTTC.

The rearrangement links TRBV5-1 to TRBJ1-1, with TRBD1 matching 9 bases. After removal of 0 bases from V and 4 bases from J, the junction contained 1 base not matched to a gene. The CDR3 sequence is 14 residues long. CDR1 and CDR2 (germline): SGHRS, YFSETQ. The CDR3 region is CASSLATGGTEAFF. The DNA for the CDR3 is TGCGCCAGCAGCTTGGCGACAGGGGGCACTGAAGCTTTCTTT.

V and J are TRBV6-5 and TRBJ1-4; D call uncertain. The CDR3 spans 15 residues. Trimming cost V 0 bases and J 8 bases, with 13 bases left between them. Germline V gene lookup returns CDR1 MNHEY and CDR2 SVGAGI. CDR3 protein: CASSYSGREGEKLFF. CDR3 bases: TGTGCCAGCAGTTACTCCGGGAGGGAGGGCGAAAAACTGTTTTTT.

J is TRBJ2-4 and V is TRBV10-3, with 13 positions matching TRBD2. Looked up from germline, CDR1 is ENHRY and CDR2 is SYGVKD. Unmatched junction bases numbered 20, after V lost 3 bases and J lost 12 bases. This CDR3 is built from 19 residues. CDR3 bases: TGTGCCATCAGTGACCCCATTGGACTAGCGGGAGCTAGAGGGGGAGGTCAGTACTTC. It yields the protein CAISDPIGLAGARGGGQYF.

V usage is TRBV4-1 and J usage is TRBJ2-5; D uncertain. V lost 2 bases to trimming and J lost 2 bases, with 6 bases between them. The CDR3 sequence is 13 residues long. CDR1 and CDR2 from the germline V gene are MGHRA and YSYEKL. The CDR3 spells CASSQREQETQYF. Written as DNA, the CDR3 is TGCGCCAGCAGCCAACGAGAGCAAGAGACCCAGTACTTC.

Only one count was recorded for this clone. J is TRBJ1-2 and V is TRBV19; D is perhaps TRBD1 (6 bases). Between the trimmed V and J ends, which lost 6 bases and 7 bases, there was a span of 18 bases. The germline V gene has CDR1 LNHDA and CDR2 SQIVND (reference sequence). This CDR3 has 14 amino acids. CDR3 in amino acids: CASSEPTGFIGYTF. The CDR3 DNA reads TGTGCCAGTAGCGAACCCACAGGGTTTATTGGCTACACCTTC.

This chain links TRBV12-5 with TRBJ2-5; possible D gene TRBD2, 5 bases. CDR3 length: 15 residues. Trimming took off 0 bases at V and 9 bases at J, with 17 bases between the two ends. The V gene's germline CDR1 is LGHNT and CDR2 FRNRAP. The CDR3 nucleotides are TGTGCTAGTGGTTTGGTAAGATTGGCGGGCTCGGCCCAGTACTTC. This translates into CASGLVRLAGSAQYF.

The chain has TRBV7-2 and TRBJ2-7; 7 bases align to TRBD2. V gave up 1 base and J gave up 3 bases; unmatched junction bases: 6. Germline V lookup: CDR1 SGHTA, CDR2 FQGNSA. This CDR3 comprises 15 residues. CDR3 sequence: CASSLVGGSLYEQYF. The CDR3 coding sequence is TGTGCCAGCAGCTTAGTGGGCGGGAGCCTCTACGAGCAGTACTTC.

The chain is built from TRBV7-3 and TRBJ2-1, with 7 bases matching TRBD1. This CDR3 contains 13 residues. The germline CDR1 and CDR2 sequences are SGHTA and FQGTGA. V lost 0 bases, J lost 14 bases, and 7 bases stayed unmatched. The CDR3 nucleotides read TGTGCCAGCAGCTTAACTACTGCAGGGGGTGAGTTCTTC. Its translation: CASSLTTAGGEFF.

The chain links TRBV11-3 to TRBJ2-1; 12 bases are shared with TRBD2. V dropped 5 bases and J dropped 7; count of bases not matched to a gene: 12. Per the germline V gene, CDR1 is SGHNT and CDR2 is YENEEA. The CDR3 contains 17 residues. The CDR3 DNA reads TGTGCCAGCAGCCCACGGGTAGCGCTAGCGGGAGGGAATGAGCAGTTCTTC. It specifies CASSPRVALAGGNEQFF.

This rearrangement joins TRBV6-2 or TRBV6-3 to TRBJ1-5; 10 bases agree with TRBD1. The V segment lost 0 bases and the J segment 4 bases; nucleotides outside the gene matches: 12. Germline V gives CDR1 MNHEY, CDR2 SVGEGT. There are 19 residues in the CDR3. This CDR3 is CASSYSSNLGTGANQPQHF. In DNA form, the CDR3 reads TGTGCCAGCAGTTACTCGAGCAACCTTGGGACAGGGGCTAATCAGCCCCAGCATTTT.

The CDR3 is CASSLSGTMISGETQYF. DNA for the CDR3: TGTGCCAGCAGCTTGTCCGGGACTATGATCTCCGGAGAGACCCAGTACTTC. The genes are TRBV7-2 and TRBJ2-5, with 7 bases identical to TRBD2. Germline trimming cut 3 bases from V and 4 bases from J; bases unmatched to any gene: 14. The V gene's germline CDR1 is SGHTA and CDR2 FQGNSA. CDR3 length equals 17 residues.

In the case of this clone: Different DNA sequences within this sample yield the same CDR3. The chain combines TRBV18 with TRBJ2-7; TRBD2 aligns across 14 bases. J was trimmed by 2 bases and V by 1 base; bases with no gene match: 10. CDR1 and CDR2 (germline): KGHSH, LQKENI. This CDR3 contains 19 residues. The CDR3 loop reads CASSPLAASGLAGAYEQYF. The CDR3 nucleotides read TGTGCCAGCTCACCACTGGCGGCATCGGGACTAGCGGGAGCCTACGAGCAGTACTTC.

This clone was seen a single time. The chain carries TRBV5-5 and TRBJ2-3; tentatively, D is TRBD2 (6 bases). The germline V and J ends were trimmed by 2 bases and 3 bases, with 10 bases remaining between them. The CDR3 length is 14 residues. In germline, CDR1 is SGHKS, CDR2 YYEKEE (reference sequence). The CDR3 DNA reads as TGTGCCAGCAGCTTCGGTAGCGGTACAGATACGCAGTATTTT. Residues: CASSFGSGTDTQYF.

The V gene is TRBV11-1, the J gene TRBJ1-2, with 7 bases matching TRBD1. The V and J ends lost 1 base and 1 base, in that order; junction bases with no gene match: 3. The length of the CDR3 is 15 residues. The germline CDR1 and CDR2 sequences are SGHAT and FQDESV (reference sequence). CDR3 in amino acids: CASSLGGQLNYGYTF. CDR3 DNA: TGTGCCAGCAGCTTAGGGGGACAGCTTAACTATGGCTACACCTTC.

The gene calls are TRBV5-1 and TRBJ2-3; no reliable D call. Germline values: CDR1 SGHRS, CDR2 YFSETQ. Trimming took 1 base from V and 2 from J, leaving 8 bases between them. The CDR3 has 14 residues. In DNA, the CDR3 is TGCGCCAGCAGCTTGTTTATGTCCACAGATACGCAGTATTTT. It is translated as CASSLFMSTDTQYF.

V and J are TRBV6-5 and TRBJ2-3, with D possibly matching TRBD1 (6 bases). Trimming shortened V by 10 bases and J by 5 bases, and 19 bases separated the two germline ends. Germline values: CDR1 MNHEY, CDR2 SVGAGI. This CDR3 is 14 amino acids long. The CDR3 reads CAIIPRGLIDTQYF. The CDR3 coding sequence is TGTGCCATCATTCCTAGGGGGTTAATAGATACGCAGTATTTT.

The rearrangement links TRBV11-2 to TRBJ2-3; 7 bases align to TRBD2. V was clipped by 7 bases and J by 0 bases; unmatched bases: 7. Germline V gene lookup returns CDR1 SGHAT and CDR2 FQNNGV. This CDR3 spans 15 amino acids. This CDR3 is CASKRGRGSTDTQYF. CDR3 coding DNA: TGTGCCAGCAAGAGAGGGCGGGGGAGCACAGATACGCAGTATTTT. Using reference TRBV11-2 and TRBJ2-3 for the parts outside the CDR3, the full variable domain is EAGVAQSPRYKIIEKRQSVAFWCNPISGHATLYWYQQILGQGPKLLIQFQNNGVVDDSQLPKDRFSAERLKGVDSTLKIQPAKLEDSAVYLCASKRGRGSTDTQYFGPGTRLTVL.

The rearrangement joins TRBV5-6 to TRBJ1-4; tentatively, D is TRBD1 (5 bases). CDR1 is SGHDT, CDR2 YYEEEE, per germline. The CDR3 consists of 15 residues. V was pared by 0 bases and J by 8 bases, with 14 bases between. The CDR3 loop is CASSLVGGSHEKLFF. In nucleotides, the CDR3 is TGTGCCAGCAGCTTGGTGGGGGGGTCTCACGAAAAACTGTTTTTT.

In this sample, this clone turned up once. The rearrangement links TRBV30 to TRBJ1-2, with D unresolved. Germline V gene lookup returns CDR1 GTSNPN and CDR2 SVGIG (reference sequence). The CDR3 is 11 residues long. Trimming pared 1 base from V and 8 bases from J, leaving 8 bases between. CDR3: CAWSAGVGYTF. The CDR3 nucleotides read TGTGCCTGGAGTGCCGGGGTCGGCTACACCTTC.

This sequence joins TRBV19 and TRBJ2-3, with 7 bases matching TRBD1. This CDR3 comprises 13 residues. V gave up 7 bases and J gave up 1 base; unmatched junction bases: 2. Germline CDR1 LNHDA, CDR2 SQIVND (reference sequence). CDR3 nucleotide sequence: TGTGCCAGTAAAACAGGGGGCACAGATACGCAGTATTTT. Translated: CASKTGGTDTQYF.

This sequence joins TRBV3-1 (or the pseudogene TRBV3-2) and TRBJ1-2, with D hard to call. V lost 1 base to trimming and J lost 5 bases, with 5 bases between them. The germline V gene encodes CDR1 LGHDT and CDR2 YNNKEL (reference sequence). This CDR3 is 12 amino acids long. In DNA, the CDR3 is TGTGCCAGCAGCCAAGGAGAGTATGGCTACACCTTC. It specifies CASSQGEYGYTF.

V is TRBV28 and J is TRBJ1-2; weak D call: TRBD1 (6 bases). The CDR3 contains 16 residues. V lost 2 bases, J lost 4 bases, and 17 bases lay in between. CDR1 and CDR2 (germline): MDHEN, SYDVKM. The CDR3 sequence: CASSLDQVGTPYGYTF. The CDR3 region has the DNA TGTGCCAGCAGTTTAGACCAAGTCGGGACACCCTATGGCTACACCTTC.

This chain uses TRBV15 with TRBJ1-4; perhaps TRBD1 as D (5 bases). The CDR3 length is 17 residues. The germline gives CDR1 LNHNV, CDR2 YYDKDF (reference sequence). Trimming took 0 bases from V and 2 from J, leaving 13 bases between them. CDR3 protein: CATSRDGGSGTNEKLFF. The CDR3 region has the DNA TGTGCCACCAGCAGAGATGGGGGGTCTGGGACTAATGAAAAACTGTTTTTT. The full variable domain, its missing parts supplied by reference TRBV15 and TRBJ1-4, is DAMVIQNPRYQVTQFGKPVTLSCSQTLNHNVMYWYQQKSSQAPKLLFHYYDKDFNNEADTPDNFQSRRPNTSFCFLDIRSPGLGDTAMYLCATSRDGGSGTNEKLFFGSGTQLSVL.

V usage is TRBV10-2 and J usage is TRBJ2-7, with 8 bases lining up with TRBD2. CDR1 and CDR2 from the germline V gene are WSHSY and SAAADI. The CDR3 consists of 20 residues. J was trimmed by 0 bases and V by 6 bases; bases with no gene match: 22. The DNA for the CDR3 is TGCGCCAGCAGGGAGAACGCCGGGACTAGAGGTCATCCGAGCTCCTACGAGCAGTACTTC. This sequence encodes CASRENAGTRGHPSSYEQYF.

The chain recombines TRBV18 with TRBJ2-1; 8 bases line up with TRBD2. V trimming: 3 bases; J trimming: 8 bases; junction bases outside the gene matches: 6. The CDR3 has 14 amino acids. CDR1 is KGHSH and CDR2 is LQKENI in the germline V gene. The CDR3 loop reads CASSPPGGVDEQFF. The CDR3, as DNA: TGTGCCAGCTCACCTCCGGGAGGGGTAGATGAGCAGTTCTTC.

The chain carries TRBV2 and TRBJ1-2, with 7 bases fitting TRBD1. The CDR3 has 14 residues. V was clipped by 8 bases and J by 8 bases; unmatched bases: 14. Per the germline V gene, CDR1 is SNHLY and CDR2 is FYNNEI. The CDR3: CASLLDTNRGGYTF. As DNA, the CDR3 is TGTGCCAGCCTACTCGACACCAACAGGGGAGGCTACACCTTC.

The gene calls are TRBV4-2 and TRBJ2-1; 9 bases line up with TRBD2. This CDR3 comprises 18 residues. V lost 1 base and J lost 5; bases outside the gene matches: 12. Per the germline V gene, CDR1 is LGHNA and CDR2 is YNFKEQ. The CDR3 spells CASSQGGAGGLGHNEQFF. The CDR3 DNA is TGTGCCAGCAGCCAAGGGGGTGCGGGGGGGCTGGGCCACAATGAGCAGTTCTTC.

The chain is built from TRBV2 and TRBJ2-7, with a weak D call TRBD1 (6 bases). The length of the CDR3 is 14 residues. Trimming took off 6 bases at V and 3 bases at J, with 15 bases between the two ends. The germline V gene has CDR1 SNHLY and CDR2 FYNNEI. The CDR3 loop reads CASRTRTASYEQYF. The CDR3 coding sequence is TGTGCCAGCAGGACTCGGACAGCGAGCTACGAGCAGTACTTC.

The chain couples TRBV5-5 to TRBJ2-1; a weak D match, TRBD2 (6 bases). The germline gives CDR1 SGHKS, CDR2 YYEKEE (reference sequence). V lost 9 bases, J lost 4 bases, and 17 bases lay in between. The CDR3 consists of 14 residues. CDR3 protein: CATYGGPGYNEQFF. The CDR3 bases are TGTGCCACCTACGGAGGGCCGGGGTACAATGAGCAGTTCTTC.